Listed below are T cell receptor beta chains from one sample, sequenced in a study of metastatic and nonmetastatic thyroid tumors. TCRdb reanalyzed the PCR reads via MiXCR. The sample lists roughly 15,000 clones, approximately 30% occurring once. Sequencing was performed on tumor tissue. These receptors were obtained from a male donor with papillary thyroid cancer or a benign thyroid nodule (not recorded which). Some clones in this sample may be carry-over from other donors' samples. CDR3s include the opening cysteine and the closing phenylalanine or tryptophan. The order of the fields is clone size, J gene, V gene, D gene, CDR3 protein, CDR3 DNA. D genes are given only for firm matches. Some rows mark clone size as missing; the rest say once, few, many or name a class of expanded clone.

>many|TRBJ1-5|TRBV2|TRBD1
CASGGQHNQPQHF
TGTGCCAGCGGGGGACAGCACAATCAGCCCCAGCATTTT
>medium-sized|TRBJ2-7|TRBV6-2/TRBV6-3|.
CASSNPLWEQYF
TGTGCCAGCAGTAATCCCCTTTGGGAGCAGTACTTC
>.|TRBJ1-5|TRBV3-1|.
CASSQDSRGQPQHF
TGTGCCAGCAGCCAAGACAGCCGGGGACAGCCCCAGCATTTT
>.|TRBJ1-1|TRBV20-1|.
CSAMRPRGKFDNAEAFF
TGCAGTGCTATGAGACCGCGGGGGAAATTTGATAACGCTGAAGCTTTCTTT
>.|TRBJ2-3|TRBV4-3|.
CASIQEGADLKMYF
TGCGCCAGCATCCAAGAGGGAGCGGACCTCAAAATGTATTTT
>many|TRBJ1-4|TRBV2|.
CASRDRIATNEKLFF
TGTGCCAGCAGGGACAGAATTGCAACTAATGAAAAACTGTTTTTT
>many|TRBJ1-4|TRBV6-1|TRBD1
CASSSDRGGLEKLFF
TGTGCCAGCAGTTCCGACAGGGGGGGGCTGGAAAAACTGTTTTTT
>.|TRBJ1-1|TRBV27|.
CASFRSFTEAFF
TGTGCCAGCTTTAGGTCGTTCACTGAAGCTTTCTTT
>medium-sized|TRBJ2-1|TRBV28|TRBD2
CASRKSGMGSYNEQFF
TGTGCCAGCAGAAAGAGCGGGATGGGGTCCTACAATGAGCAGTTCTTC
>.|TRBJ2-2|TRBV4-1|TRBD2
CASNQGLAGGRTGELFF
TGCGCCAGCAACCAGGGGTTAGCGGGAGGCAGGACCGGGGAGCTGTTTTTT
>many|TRBJ2-4|TRBV5-6|.
CASSWVRLAKNIQYF
TGTGCCAGCAGCTGGGTTAGACTAGCCAAAAACATTCAGTACTTC